This paragraph covers one T cell receptor (beta chain) sequence. This specimen belongs to a study of OX40 agonist ivuxolimab in advanced cancers. CDR3 length equals 17 residues. Per the germline V gene, CDR1 is SNHLY and CDR2 is FYNNEI. V shed 2 bases and J shed 0 bases, with 14 bases lying between them. The assay was immunoSEQ multiplex PCR, and TCRdb's table has in-frame clones only and misses some. The sample holds 30,000 to 40,000 clones; 70% to 85% are singletons and the top ten take 20% to 25%. This material consisted of CD4+ or CD8+ T cells sorted from blood, taken in a trial of the OX40 agonist ivuxolimab. J is TRBJ1-5 and V is TRBV2, with D uncertain. This receptor was identified in an adult with an advanced solid tumor such as melanoma, head and neck, liver or kidney cancer. The CDR3 DNA follows: TGTGCCAGCAGTGAAAGCCCCCTCCAATATAGCAATCAGCCCCAGCATTTT. Encoded protein: CASSESPLQYSNQPQHF.